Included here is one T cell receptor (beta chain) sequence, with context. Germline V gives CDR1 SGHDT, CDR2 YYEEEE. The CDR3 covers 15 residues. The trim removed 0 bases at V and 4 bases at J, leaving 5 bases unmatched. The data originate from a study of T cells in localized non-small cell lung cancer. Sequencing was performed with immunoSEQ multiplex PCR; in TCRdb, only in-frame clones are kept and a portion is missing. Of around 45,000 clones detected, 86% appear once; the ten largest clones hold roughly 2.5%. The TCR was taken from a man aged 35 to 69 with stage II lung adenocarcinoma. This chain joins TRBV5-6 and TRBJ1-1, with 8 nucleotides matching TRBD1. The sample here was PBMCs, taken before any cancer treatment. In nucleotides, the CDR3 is TGTGCCAGCAGCTTGGACACAGGGGGGAGCACTGAAGCTTTCTTT. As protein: CASSLDTGGSTEAFF.